This T cell receptor (beta chain) was captured by sequencing in a study of blood T cell repertoires in COVID-19. At the level of the study: The United States, Italy and Spain supplied acute and convalescent COVID-19 samples. In each case, the material was cDNA or gDNA derived from T cells, B-cell-depleted T cells, or PBMCs.

CDR1 and CDR2 from the germline V gene are SGHTA and FQGTGA. V was cut by 5 bases and J by 7 bases, with 14 bases left in between. The CDR3 contains 13 residues. Methods used by the authors: Reference gene primer amplification yielded estimated nucleated cell counts. Sequencing used immunoSEQ multiplex PCR; TCRdb keeps in-frame clones, though not all of them. The D gene and trimming were derived from the DNA, and the V and J assignments and clone size from that table. The sample comprises approximately 390,000 clones, almost 90% of which are singletons, and 6.5% to 7% rests with the top ten. This sequence was found in a man aged 18 to 35 with active or convalescent COVID-19. The V and J genes are TRBV7-3 and TRBJ1-2, with TRBD1 as a possible D gene (5 bases). The sequencing input was peripheral blood. The CDR3, as DNA: TGTGCCAGCAGCCCAGGACACCTTGGTGGCTACACCTTC. Amino acid sequence: CASSPGHLGGYTF.